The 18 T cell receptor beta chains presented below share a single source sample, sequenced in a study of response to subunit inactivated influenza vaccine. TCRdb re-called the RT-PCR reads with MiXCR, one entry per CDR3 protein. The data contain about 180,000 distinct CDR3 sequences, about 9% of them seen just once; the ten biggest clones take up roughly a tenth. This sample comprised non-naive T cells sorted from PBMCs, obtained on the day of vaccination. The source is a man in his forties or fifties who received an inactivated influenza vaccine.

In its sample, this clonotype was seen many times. CDR3 DNA sequence: TGTGCCAGCAGCGCTGGGGACAGGTTCACCGGGGAGCTGTTTTTT. This gives the protein CASSAGDRFTGELFF. The chain uses TRBV9 and TRBJ2-2, with 8 bases that match TRBD1. Germline CDR1 and CDR2: SGDLS and YYNGEE. The CDR3 runs 15 residues. V lost 3 bases to trimming and J lost 4 bases; unmatched junction nucleotides: 5.

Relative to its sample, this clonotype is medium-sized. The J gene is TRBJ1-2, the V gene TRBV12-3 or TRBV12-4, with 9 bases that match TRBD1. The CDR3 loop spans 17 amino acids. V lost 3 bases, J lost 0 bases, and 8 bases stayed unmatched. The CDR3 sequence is CASSFHGQGHSNYGYTF. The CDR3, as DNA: TGTGCCAGCAGTTTCCATGGACAGGGGCACTCTAACTATGGCTACACCTTC.

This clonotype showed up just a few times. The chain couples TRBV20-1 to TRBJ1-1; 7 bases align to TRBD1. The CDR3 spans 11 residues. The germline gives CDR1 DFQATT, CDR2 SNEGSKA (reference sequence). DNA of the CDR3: TGCGGTACCGGGACAGTCACTGAAGCTTTCTTT. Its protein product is CGTGTVTEAFF.

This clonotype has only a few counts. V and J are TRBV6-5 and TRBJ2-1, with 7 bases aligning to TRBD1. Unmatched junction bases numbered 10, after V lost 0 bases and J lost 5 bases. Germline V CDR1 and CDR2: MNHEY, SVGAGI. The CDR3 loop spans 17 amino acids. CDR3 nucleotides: TGTGCCAGCAGTTACTCGAGCAGGGGGACGGGAAACAATGAGCAGTTCTTC. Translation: CASSYSSRGTGNNEQFF.

The CDR3: CAWSQSTSGYQYEQYF. As DNA, the CDR3 is TGTGCCTGGAGTCAATCAACTAGCGGGTACCAGTACGAGCAGTACTTC. The gene calls are TRBV30 and TRBJ2-7, with 9 bases matching TRBD2. This CDR3 contains 16 residues. J gave up 4 bases and V 2 bases, and 12 bases lay outside the gene matches. Looked up from germline, CDR1 is GTSNPN and CDR2 is SVGIG (reference sequence).

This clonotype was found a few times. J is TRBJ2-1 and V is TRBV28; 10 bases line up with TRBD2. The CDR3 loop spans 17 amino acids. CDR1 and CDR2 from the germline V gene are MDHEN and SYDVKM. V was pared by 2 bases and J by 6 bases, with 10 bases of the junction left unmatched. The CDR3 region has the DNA TGTGCCAGCAGTTTAGGGCTTCTAGCGGGAGCCTCCAATGAGCAGTTCTTC. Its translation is CASSLGLLAGASNEQFF.

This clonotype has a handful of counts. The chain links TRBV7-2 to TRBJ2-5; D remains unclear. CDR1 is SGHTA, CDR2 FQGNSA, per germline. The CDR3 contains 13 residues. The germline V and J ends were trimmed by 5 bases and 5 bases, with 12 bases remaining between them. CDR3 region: CASSATGRETQYF. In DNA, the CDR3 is TGTGCCAGCAGCGCCACCGGTAGGGAGACCCAGTACTTC.

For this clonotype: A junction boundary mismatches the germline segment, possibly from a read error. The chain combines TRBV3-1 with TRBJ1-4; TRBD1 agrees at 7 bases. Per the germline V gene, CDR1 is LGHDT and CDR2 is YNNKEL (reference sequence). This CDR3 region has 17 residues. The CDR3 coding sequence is TGTGCCAGCAGCGAAGAATTGGAGGGACAGAGGAATGAAAAACTGTTTTTT. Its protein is CASSEELEGQRNEKLFF.

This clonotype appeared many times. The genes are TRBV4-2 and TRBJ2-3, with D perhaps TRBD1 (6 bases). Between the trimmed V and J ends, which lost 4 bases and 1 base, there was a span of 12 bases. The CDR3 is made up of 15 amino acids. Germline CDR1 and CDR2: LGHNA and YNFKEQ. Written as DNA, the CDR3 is TGTGCCAGCAGCCCGAGGACAGACGGCACAGATACGCAGTATTTT. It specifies CASSPRTDGTDTQYF.

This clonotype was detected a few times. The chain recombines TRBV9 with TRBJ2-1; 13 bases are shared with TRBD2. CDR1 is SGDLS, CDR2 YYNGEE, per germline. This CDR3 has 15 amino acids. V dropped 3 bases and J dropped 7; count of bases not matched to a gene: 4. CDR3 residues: CASSAWTSGSNEQFF. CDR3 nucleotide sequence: TGTGCCAGCAGCGCTTGGACTAGCGGGAGTAATGAGCAGTTCTTC.

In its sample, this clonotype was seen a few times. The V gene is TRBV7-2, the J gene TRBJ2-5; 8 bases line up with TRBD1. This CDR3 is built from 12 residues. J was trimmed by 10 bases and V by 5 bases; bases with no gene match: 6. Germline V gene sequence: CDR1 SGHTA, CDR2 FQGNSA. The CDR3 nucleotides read TGTGCCAGCAGCCGACCCGGACAGGGCCAGTACTTC. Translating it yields CASSRPGQGQYF.

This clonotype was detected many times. This chain's CDR3 is CASSQEGGANYGYTF. The CDR3, as DNA: TGTGCCAGCAGCCAAGAGGGGGGAGCTAACTATGGCTACACCTTC. The V and J genes are TRBV14 and TRBJ1-2, with D perhaps matching TRBD1 (5 bases). Germline V CDR1 and CDR2: SGHDN, FVKESK. Trimming took off 0 bases at V and 0 bases at J, with 8 bases between the two ends. This CDR3 has 15 residues. The full variable domain, its missing parts supplied by reference TRBV14 and TRBJ1-2, is EAGVTQFPSHSVIEKGQTVTLRCDPISGHDNLYWYRRVMGKEIKFLLHFVKESKQDESGMPNNRFLAERTGGTYSTLKVQPAELEDSGVYFCASSQEGGANYGYTFGSGTRLTVV.

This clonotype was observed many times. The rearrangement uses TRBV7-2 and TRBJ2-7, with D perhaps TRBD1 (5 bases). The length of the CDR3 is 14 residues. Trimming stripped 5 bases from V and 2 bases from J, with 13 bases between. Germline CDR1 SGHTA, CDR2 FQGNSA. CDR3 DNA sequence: TGTGCCAGCAGCCCCTCGATGGGGCCCTACGAGCAGTACTTC. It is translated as CASSPSMGPYEQYF.

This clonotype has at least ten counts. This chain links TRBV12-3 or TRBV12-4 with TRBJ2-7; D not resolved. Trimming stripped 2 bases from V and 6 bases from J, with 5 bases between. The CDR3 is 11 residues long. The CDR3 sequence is CASSLSVEQYF. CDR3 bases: TGTGCCAGCAGTTTATCGGTCGAGCAGTACTTC.

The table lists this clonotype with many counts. CDR3 loop: CASSQVQNTEAFF. The CDR3 nucleotides are TGTGCCAGCAGCCAAGTGCAGAACACTGAAGCTTTCTTT. The chain uses TRBV3-1 and TRBJ1-1; D gene unclear. The CDR3 totals 13 residues. Germline-derived CDR1 and CDR2 are LGHDT and YNNKEL (reference sequence). Trimming stripped 1 base from V and 1 base from J, with 4 bases between.

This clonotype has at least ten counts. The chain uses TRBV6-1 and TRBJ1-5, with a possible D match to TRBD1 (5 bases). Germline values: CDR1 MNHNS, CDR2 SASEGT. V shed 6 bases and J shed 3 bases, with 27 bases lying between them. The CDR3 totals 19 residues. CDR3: CASSHGTTYGEVNNQPQHF. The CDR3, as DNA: TGTGCCAGCAGCCACGGGACGACTTACGGGGAGGTGAACAATCAGCCCCAGCATTTT.

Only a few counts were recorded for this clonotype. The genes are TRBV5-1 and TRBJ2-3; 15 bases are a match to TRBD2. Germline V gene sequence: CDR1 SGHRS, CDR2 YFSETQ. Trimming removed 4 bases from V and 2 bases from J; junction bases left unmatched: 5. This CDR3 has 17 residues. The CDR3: CASSTGLAGGNTDTQYF. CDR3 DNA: TGCGCCAGCAGCACCGGACTAGCGGGGGGGAACACAGATACGCAGTATTTT.

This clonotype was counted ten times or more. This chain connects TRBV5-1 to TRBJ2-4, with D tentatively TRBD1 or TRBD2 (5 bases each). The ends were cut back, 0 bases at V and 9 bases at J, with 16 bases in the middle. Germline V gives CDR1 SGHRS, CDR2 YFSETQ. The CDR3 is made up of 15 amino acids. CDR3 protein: CASSLGPGQESIQYF. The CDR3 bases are TGCGCCAGCAGCTTGGGTCCGGGGCAGGAAAGCATTCAGTACTTC. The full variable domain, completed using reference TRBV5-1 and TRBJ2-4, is KAGVTQTPRYLIKTRGQQVTLSCSPISGHRSVSWYQQTPGQGLQFLFEYFSETQRNKGNFPGRFSGRQFSNSRSEMNVSTLELGDSALYLCASSLGPGQESIQYFGAGTRLSVL.